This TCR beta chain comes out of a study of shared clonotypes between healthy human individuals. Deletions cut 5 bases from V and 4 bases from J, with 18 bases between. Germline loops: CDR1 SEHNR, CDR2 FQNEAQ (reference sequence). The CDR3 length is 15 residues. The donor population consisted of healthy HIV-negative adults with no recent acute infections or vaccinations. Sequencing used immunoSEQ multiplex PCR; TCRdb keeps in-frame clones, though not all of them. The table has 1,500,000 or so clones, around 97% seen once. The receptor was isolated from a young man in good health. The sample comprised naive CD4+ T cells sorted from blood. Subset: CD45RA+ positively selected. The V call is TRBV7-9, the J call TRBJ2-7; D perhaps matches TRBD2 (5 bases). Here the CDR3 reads CASSRSPGSSYEQYF. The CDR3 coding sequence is TGTGCCAGCAGCCGTTCCCCGGGATCGTCGTACGAGCAGTACTTC. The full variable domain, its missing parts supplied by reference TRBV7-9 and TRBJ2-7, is DTGVSQNPRHKITKRGQNVTFRCDPISEHNRLYWYRQTLGQGPEFLTYFQNEAQLEKSRLLSDRFSAERPKGSFSTLEIQRTEQGDSAMYLCASSRSPGSSYEQYFGPGTRLTVT.